The next 9 T cell receptor beta chains were all read from a single sample in a study of blood T cell repertoires in COVID-19. Clones were sequenced by immunoSEQ multiplex PCR, and TCRdb holds only the in-frame ones, with some missing. The sample has about 140,000 clones; 70% to 90% are singletons. Material for sequencing was peripheral blood. Source of these receptors: a human donor in a cohort sampled during active COVID-19.

This chain joins TRBV28 and TRBJ2-5, with D perhaps matching TRBD1 (5 bases). CDR1 is MDHEN, CDR2 SYDVKM, per germline. V was shortened by 4 bases and J by 2 bases, with 11 bases between the two germline ends. This CDR3 has 14 residues. CDR3 in amino acids: CASSWGGQQETQYF. The CDR3 nucleotides are TGTGCCAGCAGTTGGGGCGGCCAACAAGAGACCCAGTACTTC.

The V call is TRBV5-6, the J call TRBJ1-3; TRBD1 matches 9 bases. CDR3 length: 16 amino acids. Trimming cost V 2 bases and J 3 bases; bases outside gene matches: 6. The germline V gene encodes CDR1 SGHDT and CDR2 YYEEEE. CDR3 residues: CASSFIGQGNGNTIYF. CDR3 sequence (DNA): TGTGCCAGCAGCTTCATAGGACAGGGGAATGGAAACACCATATATTTT.

The chain joins TRBV5-8 to TRBJ2-7; TRBD2 aligns across 12 bases. The length of the CDR3 is 15 residues. CDR1 is SGHTS, CDR2 YDEGEE, per germline. V gave up 4 bases and J gave up 6 bases; unmatched junction bases: 8. The DNA for the CDR3 is TGTGCCAGCAGCCACCGACTAGCGGGAGAACGCGAGCAGTACTTC. Amino acid sequence: CASSHRLAGEREQYF.

This sequence joins TRBV11-2 and TRBJ2-2; 8 bases fit TRBD2. Germline CDR1 is SGHAT and CDR2 is FQNNGV. J was trimmed by 5 bases and V by 6 bases; bases with no gene match: 8. This CDR3 is built from 15 residues. CDR3 sequence reads: CASSWSGGATGELFF. CDR3 DNA: TGTGCCAGCAGTTGGAGCGGGGGAGCTACCGGGGAGCTGTTTTTT.

This clone was recorded once. The chain's CDR3 is CASSLGTRANTGELFF. The CDR3 DNA sequence: TGCGCCAGCAGCTTGGGGACAAGAGCGAACACCGGGGAGCTGTTTTTT. This chain joins TRBV5-1 and TRBJ2-2; weak D call: TRBD1 (5 bases). The germline V gene has CDR1 SGHRS and CDR2 YFSETQ. The CDR3 length is 16 residues. The V end lost 0 bases, the J end lost 0 bases, and 9 bases lay between the germline ends.

The J gene is TRBJ2-2, the V gene TRBV7-9; no reliable D call. Deletions cut 1 base from V and 4 bases from J, with 16 bases between. CDR1 and CDR2 (germline): SEHNR, FQNEAQ (reference sequence). CDR3 length: 17 residues. CDR3 DNA: TGTGCCAGCAGCTTAGATGTATTGGGTTCTAGCACCGGGGAGCTGTTTTTT. It specifies CASSLDVLGSSTGELFF.

The genes are TRBV28 and TRBJ1-5, with D possibly matching TRBD1 (6 bases). The V end lost 4 bases, the J end lost 3 bases, and 13 bases lay between the germline ends. Germline V gene sequence: CDR1 MDHEN, CDR2 SYDVKM. CDR3 size: 15 residues. CDR3 coding DNA: TGTGCCAGCAGTTCCATCGGGACACTCAATCAGCCCCAGCATTTT. Translation: CASSSIGTLNQPQHF.

This chain uses TRBV18 with TRBJ2-3; perhaps TRBD2 as D (6 bases). The germline CDR1 and CDR2 sequences are KGHSH and LQKENI. The CDR3 sequence is 15 residues long. The ends were cut back, 1 base at V and 1 base at J, with 9 bases in the middle. DNA of the CDR3: TGTGCCAGCTCACCACGGGGACTGGGCACAGATACGCAGTATTTT. Its translation is CASSPRGLGTDTQYF.

The chain employs TRBV4-1 and TRBJ1-1; 7 bases fit TRBD1. Germline CDR1 is MGHRA and CDR2 is YSYEKL. CDR3 size: 17 residues. Unmatched junction bases numbered 13, after V lost 2 bases and J lost 4 bases. CDR3 region: CASSQYYQNRGTTEAFF. The CDR3 coding sequence is TGCGCCAGCAGCCAATACTATCAGAACAGGGGTACCACTGAAGCTTTCTTT.